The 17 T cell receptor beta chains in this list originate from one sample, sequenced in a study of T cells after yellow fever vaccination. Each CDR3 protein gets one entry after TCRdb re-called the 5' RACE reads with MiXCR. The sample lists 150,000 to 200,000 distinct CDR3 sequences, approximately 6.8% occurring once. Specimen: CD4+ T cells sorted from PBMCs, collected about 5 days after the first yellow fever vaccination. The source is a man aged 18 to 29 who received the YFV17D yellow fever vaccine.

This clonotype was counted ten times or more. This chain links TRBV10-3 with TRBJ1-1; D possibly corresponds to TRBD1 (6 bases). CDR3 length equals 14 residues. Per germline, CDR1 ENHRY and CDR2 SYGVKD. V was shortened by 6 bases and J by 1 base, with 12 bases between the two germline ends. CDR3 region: CAIRRGESNTEAFF. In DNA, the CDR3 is TGTGCCATCAGGAGGGGGGAATCGAACACTGAAGCTTTCTTT.

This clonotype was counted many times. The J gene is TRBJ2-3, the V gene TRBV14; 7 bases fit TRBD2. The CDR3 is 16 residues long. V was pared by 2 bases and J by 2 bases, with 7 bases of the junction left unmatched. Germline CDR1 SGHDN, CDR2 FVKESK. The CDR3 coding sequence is TGTGCCAGCAGCCAATGGGCTAGCGGTTACACAGATACGCAGTATTTT. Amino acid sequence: CASSQWASGYTDTQYF.

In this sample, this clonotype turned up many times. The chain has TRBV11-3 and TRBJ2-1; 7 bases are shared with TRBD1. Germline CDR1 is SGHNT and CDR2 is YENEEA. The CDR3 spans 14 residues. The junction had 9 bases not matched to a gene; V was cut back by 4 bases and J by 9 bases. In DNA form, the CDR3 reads TGTGCCAGCAGCTCCCTGACAGGGTACGGTGAGCAGTTCTTC. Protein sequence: CASSSLTGYGEQFF. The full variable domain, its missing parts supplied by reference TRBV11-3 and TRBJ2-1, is EAGVVQSPRYKIIEKKQPVAFWCNPISGHNTLYWYLQNLGQGPELLIRYENEEAVDDSQLPKDRFSAERLKGVDSTLKIQPAELGDSAVYLCASSSLTGYGEQFFGPGTRLTVL.

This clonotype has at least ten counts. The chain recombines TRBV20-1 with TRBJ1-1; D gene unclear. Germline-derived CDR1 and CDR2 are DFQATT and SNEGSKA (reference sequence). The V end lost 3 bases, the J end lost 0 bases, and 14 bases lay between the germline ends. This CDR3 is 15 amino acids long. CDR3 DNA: TGCAGTGCTAGGCCAATAACAGTCATGAACACTGAAGCTTTCTTT. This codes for CSARPITVMNTEAFF.

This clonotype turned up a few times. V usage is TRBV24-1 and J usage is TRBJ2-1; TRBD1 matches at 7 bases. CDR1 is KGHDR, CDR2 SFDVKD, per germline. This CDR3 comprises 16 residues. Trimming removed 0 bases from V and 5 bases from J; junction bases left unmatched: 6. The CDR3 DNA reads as TGTGCCACCAGTGATTTGGAGGCCAGGGGGAACAATGAGCAGTTCTTC. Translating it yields CATSDLEARGNNEQFF.

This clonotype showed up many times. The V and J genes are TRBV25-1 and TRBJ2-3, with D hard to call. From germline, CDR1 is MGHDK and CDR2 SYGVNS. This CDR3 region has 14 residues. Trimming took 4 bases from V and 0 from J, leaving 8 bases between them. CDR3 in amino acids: CASSAPRSTDTQYF. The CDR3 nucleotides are TGTGCCAGCAGTGCACCACGTAGCACAGATACGCAGTATTTT.

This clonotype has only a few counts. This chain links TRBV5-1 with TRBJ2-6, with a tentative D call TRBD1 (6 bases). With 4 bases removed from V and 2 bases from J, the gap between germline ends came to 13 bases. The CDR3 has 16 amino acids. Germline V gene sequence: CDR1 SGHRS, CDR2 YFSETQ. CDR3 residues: CASSIQGFAGANVLTF. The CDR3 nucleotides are TGCGCCAGCAGCATACAGGGATTCGCTGGGGCCAACGTCCTGACTTTC. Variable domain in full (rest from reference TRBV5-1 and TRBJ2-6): KAGVTQTPRYLIKTRGQQVTLSCSPISGHRSVSWYQQTPGQGLQFLFEYFSETQRNKGNFPGRFSGRQFSNSRSEMNVSTLELGDSALYLCASSIQGFAGANVLTFGAGSRLTVL.

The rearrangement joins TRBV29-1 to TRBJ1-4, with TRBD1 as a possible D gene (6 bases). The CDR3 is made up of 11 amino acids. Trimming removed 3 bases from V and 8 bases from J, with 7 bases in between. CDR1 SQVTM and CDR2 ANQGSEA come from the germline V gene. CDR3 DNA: TGCAGCGTTGAGGGGGGCGAAAAACTGTTTTTT. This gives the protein CSVEGGEKLFF.

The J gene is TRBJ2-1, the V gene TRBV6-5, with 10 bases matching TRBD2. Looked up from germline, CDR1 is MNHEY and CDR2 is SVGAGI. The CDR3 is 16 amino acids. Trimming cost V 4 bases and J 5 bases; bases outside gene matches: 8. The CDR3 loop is CASSFAGLAANNEQFF. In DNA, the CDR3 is TGTGCCAGCAGTTTCGCTGGACTAGCGGCTAACAATGAGCAGTTCTTC.

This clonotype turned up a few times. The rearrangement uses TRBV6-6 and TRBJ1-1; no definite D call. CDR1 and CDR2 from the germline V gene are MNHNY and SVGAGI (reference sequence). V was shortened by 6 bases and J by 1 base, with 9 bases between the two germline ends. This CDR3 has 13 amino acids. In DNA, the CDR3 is TGTGCCAGCAGCCATAGAAAGAACACTGAAGCTTTCTTT. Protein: CASSHRKNTEAFF.

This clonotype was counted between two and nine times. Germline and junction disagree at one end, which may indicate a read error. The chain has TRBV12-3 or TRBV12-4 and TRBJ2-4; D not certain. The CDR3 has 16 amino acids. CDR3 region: CASSLALSVAKNFHYF. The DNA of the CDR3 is TGTGCCAGCAGTTTAGCCCTGTCTGTAGCCAAAAACTTTCATTACTTC.

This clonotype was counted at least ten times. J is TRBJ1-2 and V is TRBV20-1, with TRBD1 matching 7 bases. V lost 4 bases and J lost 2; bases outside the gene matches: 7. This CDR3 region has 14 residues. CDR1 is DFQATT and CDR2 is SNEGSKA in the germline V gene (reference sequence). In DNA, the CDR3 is TGCAGTGCTATCCTAGGACAGGCCAACTATGGCTACACCTTC. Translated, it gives CSAILGQANYGYTF.

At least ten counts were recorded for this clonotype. The CDR3 reads CSTGGQWNYGYTF. The DNA of the CDR3 is TGCAGCACCGGAGGGCAATGGAACTATGGCTACACCTTC. The chain combines TRBV29-1 with TRBJ1-2; D is unclear. Trimming left V 8 bases short and J 2 bases short, with 15 bases between. This CDR3 comprises 13 residues. From germline, CDR1 is SQVTM and CDR2 ANQGSEA.

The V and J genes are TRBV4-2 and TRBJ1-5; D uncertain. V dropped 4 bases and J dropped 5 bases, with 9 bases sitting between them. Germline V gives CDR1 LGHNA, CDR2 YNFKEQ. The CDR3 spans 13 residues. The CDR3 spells CASSRAQDQPQHF. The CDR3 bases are TGTGCCAGCAGCCGAGCCCAAGATCAGCCCCAGCATTTT.

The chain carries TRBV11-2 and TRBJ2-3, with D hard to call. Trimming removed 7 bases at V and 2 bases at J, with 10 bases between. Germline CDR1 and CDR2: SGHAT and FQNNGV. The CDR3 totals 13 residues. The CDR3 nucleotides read TGTGCCAGCACCCGACGGACCACAGATACGCAGTATTTT. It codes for CASTRRTTDTQYF. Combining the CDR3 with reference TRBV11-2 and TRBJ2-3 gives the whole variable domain EAGVAQSPRYKIIEKRQSVAFWCNPISGHATLYWYQQILGQGPKLLIQFQNNGVVDDSQLPKDRFSAERLKGVDSTLKIQPAKLEDSAVYLCASTRRTTDTQYFGPGTRLTVL.

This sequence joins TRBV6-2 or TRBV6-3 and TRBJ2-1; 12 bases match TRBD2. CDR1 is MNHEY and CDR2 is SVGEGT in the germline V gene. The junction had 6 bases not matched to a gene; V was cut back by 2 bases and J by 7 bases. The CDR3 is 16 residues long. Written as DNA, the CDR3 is TGTGCCAGCAGTTACCCTCTAGCGGGGGGGCCTAATGAGCAGTTCTTC. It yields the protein CASSYPLAGGPNEQFF.

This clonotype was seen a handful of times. The CDR3 DNA reads TGTGCCAGCAGCTCTAGACTTCCCGGGGAGCTGTTTTTT. Protein sequence: CASSSRLPGELFF. The V call is TRBV7-3, the J call TRBJ2-2; D is uncertain. The CDR3 has 13 amino acids. The germline gives CDR1 SGHTA, CDR2 FQGTGA. The ends were cut back, 4 bases at V and 6 bases at J, with 9 bases in the middle.